This T cell receptor beta chain comes out of a study of T cell responses to AZD1222 COVID-19 vaccine. Overall study findings and caveats: Nearly half of unique spike-specific TCRs reportedly avoided B.1.351 and B.1.1.7 mutated regions. Clonal diversity was possibly underestimated, and the donors were mostly white British, with more females. In all cases, repertoires were sampled only after the peak T cell response.

Points on this clone: What it binds is unknown.

CDR1 and CDR2 from the germline V gene are MNHEY and SMNVEV (reference sequence). The CDR3 length is 16 residues. V was clipped by 4 bases and J by 6 bases; unmatched bases: 11. TCRdb's copy holds only in-frame clones and misses some; the assay was immunoSEQ multiplex PCR. The sample contains 90,000 to 120,000 clones, around 92% of which appear only once. The chain couples TRBV27 to TRBJ1-4; 7 nucleotides line up with TRBD1. The sequence was collected from an adult in good health. The material sequenced was peripheral blood, taken on day 0 of AZD1222 vaccination. The CDR3 here is CASSSRFWQGDEKLFF. The CDR3 nucleotides are TGTGCCAGCAGTTCGAGGTTTTGGCAGGGGGATGAAAAACTGTTTTTT.